This T cell receptor (beta chain) was identified in a study of shared clonotypes between healthy human individuals. As for the study in general: Three plates each covered CD4 naive and memory; CD8 naive two, CD8 memory one.

The repertoire was sequenced with immunoSEQ multiplex PCR; TCRdb's copy has only in-frame clones and lacks some. The repertoire holds approximately 530,000 clones, with about 96% as singletons. In regard to this clone: What it recognizes is unknown.

Regarding the study as a whole: Non-shared clonotypes had lower generation probabilities than clonotypes shared by all four sorted-subset donors.

Germline CDR1 is SGHAT and CDR2 is FQNNGV. J lost 3 bases, V lost 1 base, and 17 bases had no gene match. The CDR3 is 19 residues long. Every donor, a Caucasian adult, lived in Nashville, Tennessee. This sequence joins TRBV11-2 and TRBJ1-2, with TRBD1 matching over 7 bases. The receptor was derived from a woman under 40 in good health. Sequenced sample: naive CD4+ T cells sorted from blood. Specified subset: CD45RA+ positively selected. As DNA, the CDR3 is TGTGCCAGCAGCTTAGTAGGGGGGGGTCCCCCGACAGGGTACTATGGCTACACCTTC. It encodes CASSLVGGGPPTGYYGYTF.